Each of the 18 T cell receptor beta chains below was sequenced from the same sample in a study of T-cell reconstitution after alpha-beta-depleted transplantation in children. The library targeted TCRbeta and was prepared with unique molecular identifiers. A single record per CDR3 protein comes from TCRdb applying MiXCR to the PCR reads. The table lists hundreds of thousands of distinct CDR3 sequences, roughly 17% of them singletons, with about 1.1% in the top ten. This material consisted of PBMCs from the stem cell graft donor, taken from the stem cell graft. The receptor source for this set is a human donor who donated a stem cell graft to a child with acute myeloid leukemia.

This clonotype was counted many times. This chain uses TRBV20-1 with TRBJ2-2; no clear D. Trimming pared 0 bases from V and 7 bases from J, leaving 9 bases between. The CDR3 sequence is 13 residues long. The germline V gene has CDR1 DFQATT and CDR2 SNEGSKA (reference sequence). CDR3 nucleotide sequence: TGCAGTGCTAGAGACGTTGTCGACGGGGAGCTGTTTTTT. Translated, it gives CSARDVVDGELFF.

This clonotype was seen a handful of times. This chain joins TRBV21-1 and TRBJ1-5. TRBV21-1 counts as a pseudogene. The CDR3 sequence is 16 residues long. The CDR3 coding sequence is TGTGCCAGCAGTCAAACTCCAGGACCGGGCAATCAGCCCCAGCATTTT. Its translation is CASSQTPGPGNQPQHF.

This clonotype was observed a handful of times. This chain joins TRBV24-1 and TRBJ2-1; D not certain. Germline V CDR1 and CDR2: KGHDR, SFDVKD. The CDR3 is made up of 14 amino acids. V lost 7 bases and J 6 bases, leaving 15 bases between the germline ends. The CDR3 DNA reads TGTGCCACCAGCCGGGCCGCTCAAGGCAATGAGCAGTTCTTC. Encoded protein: CATSRAAQGNEQFF.

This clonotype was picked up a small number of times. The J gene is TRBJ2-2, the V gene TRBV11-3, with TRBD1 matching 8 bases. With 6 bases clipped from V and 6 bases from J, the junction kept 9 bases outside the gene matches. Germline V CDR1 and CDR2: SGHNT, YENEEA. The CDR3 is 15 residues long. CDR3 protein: CASRQTGGSAGELFF. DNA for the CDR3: TGTGCCAGCAGGCAAACAGGGGGATCGGCCGGGGAGCTGTTTTTT.

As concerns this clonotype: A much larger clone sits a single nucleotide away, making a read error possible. The CDR3 spells CSARGDTAAEQYF. CDR3 coding DNA: TGCAGTGCTAGAGGGGACACGGCAGCCGAGCAGTACTTC. V gene TRBV20-1 combines with J gene TRBJ2-7; weak D call: TRBD1 (6 bases). Germline lookup yields CDR1 DFQATT and CDR2 SNEGSKA (reference sequence). This CDR3 has 13 amino acids. Deletions cut 1 base from V and 6 bases from J, with 13 bases between.

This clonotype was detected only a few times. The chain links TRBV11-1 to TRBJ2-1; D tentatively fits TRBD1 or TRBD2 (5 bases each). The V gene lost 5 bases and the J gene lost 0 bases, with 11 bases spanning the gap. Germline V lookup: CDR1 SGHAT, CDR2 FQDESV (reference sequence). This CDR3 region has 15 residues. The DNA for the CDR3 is TGTGCCAGCAGCCGGGACCACAGCTCCTACAATGAGCAGTTCTTC. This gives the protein CASSRDHSSYNEQFF.

CDR3 residues: CASSQGWRGGRADTGYF. The CDR3, as DNA: TGTGCCAGCAGCCAGGGATGGCGGGGGGGCCGAGCAGATACGGGGTATTTT. V and J are TRBV4-2 and TRBJ2-3, with 9 bases that match TRBD2. In germline, CDR1 is LGHNA, CDR2 YNFKEQ. The CDR3 is 17 amino acids. Trimming at V came to 3 bases and at J to 14 bases, leaving 21 bases not matched to a gene.

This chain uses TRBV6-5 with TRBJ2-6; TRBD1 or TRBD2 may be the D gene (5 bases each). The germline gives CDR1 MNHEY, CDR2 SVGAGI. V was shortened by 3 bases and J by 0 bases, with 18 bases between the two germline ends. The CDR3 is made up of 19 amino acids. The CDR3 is CASSYGQGRRLSGANVLTF. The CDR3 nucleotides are TGTGCCAGCAGTTATGGTCAGGGACGGAGACTCTCTGGGGCCAACGTCCTGACTTTC.

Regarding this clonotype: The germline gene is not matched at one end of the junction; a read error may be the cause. DNA for the CDR3: TGTGCCAGGAGCGAAGGAATGGGGCAAGATACGCAGTATTTT. Translation gives CARSEGMGQDTQYF. The chain has TRBV30 and TRBJ2-3, with TRBD1 as a possible D gene (5 bases). Per the germline V gene, CDR1 is GTSNPN and CDR2 is SVGIG (reference sequence). The CDR3 loop spans 14 amino acids. The full variable domain, with the rest looked up from reference TRBV30 and TRBJ2-3, is SQTIHQWPATLVQPVGSPLSLECTVEGTSNPNLYWYRQAAGRGLQLLFYSVGIGQISSEVPQNLSASRPQDRQFILSSKKLLLSDSGFYLCARSEGMGQDTQYFGPGTRLTVL.

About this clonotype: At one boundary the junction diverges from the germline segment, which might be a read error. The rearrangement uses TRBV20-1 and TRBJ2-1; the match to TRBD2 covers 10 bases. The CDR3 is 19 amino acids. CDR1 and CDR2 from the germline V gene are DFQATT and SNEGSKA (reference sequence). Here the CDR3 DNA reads TGCTGTGCTAGAGATGGTAATAGCGGGGGGTTAAGCTCCTACAATGAGCAGTTCTTC. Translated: CCARDGNSGGLSSYNEQFF.

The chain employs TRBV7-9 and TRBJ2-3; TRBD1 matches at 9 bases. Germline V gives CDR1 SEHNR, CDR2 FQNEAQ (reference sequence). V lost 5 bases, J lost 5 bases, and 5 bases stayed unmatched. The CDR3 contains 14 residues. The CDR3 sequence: CASSTGGLEDTQYF. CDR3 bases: TGTGCCAGCAGCACAGGGGGCCTCGAAGATACGCAGTATTTT.

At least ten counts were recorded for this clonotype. The CDR3 protein is CATSRQGGNYGYTF. The CDR3 DNA reads as TGTGCCACCAGCAGACAGGGGGGAAACTATGGCTACACCTTC. The chain combines TRBV15 with TRBJ1-2; 7 bases match TRBD1. Per germline, CDR1 LNHNV and CDR2 YYDKDF (reference sequence). V trimming: 2 bases; J trimming: 2 bases; junction bases outside the gene matches: 2. This CDR3 has 14 residues.

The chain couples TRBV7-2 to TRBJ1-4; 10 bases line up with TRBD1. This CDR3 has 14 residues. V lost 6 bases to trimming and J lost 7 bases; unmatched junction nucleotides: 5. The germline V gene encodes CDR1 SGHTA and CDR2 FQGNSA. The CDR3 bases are TGTGCCAGCAGAGTGGACAGGGGGAGTGAAAAACTGTTTTTT. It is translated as CASRVDRGSEKLFF.

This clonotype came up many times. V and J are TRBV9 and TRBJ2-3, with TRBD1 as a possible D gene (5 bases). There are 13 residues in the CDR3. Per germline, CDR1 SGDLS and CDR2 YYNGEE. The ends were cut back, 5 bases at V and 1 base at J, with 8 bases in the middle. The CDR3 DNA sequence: TGTGCCAGCAGTAGACAGCGCACAGATACGCAGTATTTT. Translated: CASSRQRTDTQYF.

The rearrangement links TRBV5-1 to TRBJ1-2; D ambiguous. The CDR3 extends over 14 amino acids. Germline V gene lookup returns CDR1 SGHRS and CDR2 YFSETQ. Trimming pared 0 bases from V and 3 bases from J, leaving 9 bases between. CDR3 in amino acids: CASSLGEGDYGYTF. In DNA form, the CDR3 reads TGCGCCAGCAGCTTGGGCGAGGGCGACTATGGCTACACCTTC.

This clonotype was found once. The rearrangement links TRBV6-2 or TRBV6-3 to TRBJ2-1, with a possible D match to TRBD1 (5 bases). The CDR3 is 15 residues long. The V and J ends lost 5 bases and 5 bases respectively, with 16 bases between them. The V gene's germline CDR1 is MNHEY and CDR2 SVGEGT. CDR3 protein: CASSLRQLNNNEQFF. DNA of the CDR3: TGTGCCAGCAGTCTCCGACAGCTCAATAACAATGAGCAGTTCTTC.

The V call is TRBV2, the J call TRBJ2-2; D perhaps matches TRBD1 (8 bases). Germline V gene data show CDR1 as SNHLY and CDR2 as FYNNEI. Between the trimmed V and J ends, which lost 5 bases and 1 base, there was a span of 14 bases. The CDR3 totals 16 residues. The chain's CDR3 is CASSPTGGVNTGELFF. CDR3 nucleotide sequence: TGTGCCAGCAGTCCCACAGGGGGGGTGAACACCGGGGAGCTGTTTTTT.

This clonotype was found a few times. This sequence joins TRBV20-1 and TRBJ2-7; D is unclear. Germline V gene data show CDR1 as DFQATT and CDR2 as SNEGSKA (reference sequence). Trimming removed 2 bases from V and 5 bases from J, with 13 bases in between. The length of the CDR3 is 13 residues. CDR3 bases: TGCAGTGCTAGAACCGGTAACATCGACGAGCAGTACTTC. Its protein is CSARTGNIDEQYF.